The 29 T cell receptor beta chains below all came from one sample that was sequenced in a study of blood T cell repertoires in COVID-19 (dated by TCRdb to the early 2020s). The library was made by the immunoSEQ multiplex PCR assay. Sourced from immuneACCESS, this table was stored by TCRdb with only in-frame sequences that have V and J called. A share of the clones is absent; for the studies checked, an unresolved V gene accounts for under half, and the remainder has no known explanation. This sample has under 150,000 clones in its table, and 84% of those were observed once. Approximately 3.8% of the sample lies in the top ten. What was sequenced was peripheral blood. All receptors derive from an older woman with acute or convalescent COVID-19.

This chain links TRBV5-4 with TRBJ2-1; a weak D match, TRBD1 (6 bases). V lost 0 bases and J lost 6, with 16 bases in between. Germline V CDR1 and CDR2: SGHNT, YYREEE (reference sequence). The CDR3 runs to 16 residues. The CDR3 region is CASSLDRAVISNEQFF. The CDR3 region has the DNA TGTGCCAGCAGCTTGGACAGGGCTGTGATTAGCAATGAGCAGTTCTTC.

V gene TRBV7-8 combines with J gene TRBJ1-5, with D tentatively TRBD1 (6 bases). From germline, CDR1 is SGHVS and CDR2 FQNEAQ. This CDR3 is 15 amino acids long. The V and J ends lost 7 bases and 2 bases respectively, with 15 bases between them. The CDR3 is CASNDRPGGNQPQHF. CDR3 bases: TGTGCCAGCAATGACAGGCCAGGGGGCAATCAGCCCCAGCATTTT.

The chain links TRBV28 to TRBJ1-2, with TRBD1 identical over 10 bases. CDR3 length: 17 amino acids. Germline V CDR1 and CDR2: MDHEN, SYDVKM. The V segment lost 1 base and the J segment 2 bases; nucleotides outside the gene matches: 7. The CDR3 loop is CASSLSGGQGLNYGYTF. The CDR3 coding sequence is TGTGCCAGCAGTTTATCGGGGGGACAGGGGTTAAACTATGGCTACACCTTC.

This rearrangement joins TRBV7-9 to TRBJ2-1; 13 bases fit TRBD2. The CDR3 loop spans 18 amino acids. V trimming: 4 bases; J trimming: 0 bases; junction bases outside the gene matches: 6. Germline CDR1 SEHNR, CDR2 FQNEAQ (reference sequence). The CDR3 DNA sequence: TGTGCCAGCAGCTCCGCTCGACTAGCGGGAGGCTCCTACAATGAGCAGTTCTTC. As protein: CASSSARLAGGSYNEQFF.

V is TRBV24-1 and J is TRBJ2-5, with TRBD1 matching 7 bases. With 4 bases clipped from V and 3 bases from J, the junction kept 7 bases outside the gene matches. The germline V gene encodes CDR1 KGHDR and CDR2 SFDVKD. The CDR3 covers 15 residues. CDR3 in amino acids: CATSENRDSKETQYF. In nucleotides, the CDR3 is TGTGCCACCAGTGAGAACCGGGACAGCAAAGAGACCCAGTACTTC.

The chain employs TRBV7-9 and TRBJ1-1, with 8 bases identical to TRBD1. The CDR3 runs to 19 residues. Trimming removed 3 bases from V and 1 base from J; junction bases left unmatched: 16. The germline CDR1 and CDR2 sequences are SEHNR and FQNEAQ (reference sequence). CDR3 amino acids: CASSLAPGTGAFTNTEAFF. In DNA, the CDR3 is TGTGCCAGCAGCTTGGCCCCAGGGACAGGAGCATTTACGAACACTGAAGCTTTCTTT.

The genes are TRBV4-1 and TRBJ1-2, with a tentative D call TRBD1 (5 bases). Per germline, CDR1 MGHRA and CDR2 YSYEKL. The CDR3 is made up of 15 amino acids. V lost 1 base to trimming and J lost 4 bases, with 13 bases between them. CDR3 nucleotide sequence: TGCGCCAGCAGCCAAGGAAGGTTCCAGGGCTATGGCTACACCTTC. Translation: CASSQGRFQGYGYTF.

The gene calls are TRBV28 and TRBJ2-3; 7 positions agree with TRBD2. The V gene's germline CDR1 is MDHEN and CDR2 SYDVKM. J was trimmed by 4 bases and V by 3 bases; bases with no gene match: 4. The CDR3 runs to 14 residues. CDR3 loop: CASSFSGGPDTQYF. The DNA of the CDR3 is TGTGCCAGCAGTTTCTCGGGGGGACCAGATACGCAGTATTTT.

In its sample, this clone was seen a few times. The chain couples TRBV5-1 to TRBJ2-7; 7 bases match TRBD1. CDR1 and CDR2 from the germline V gene are SGHRS and YFSETQ. After removal of 5 bases from V and 6 bases from J, the junction contained 8 bases not matched to a gene. This CDR3 region has 13 residues. The CDR3 reads CASSPTGASEQYF. The CDR3 region has the DNA TGCGCCAGCAGTCCCACAGGGGCCTCCGAGCAGTACTTC.

V gene TRBV6-5 combines with J gene TRBJ2-7; 7 bases line up with TRBD1. This CDR3 contains 14 residues. From germline, CDR1 is MNHEY and CDR2 SVGAGI. V lost 6 bases, J lost 2 bases, and 7 bases stayed unmatched. CDR3 in DNA: TGTGCCAGCAGAAGGGCAGGGGGAACCTACGAGCAGTACTTC. Residues: CASRRAGGTYEQYF.

This chain connects TRBV3-1 (or the pseudogene TRBV3-2) to TRBJ2-1, with 11 bases fitting TRBD2. The CDR3 loop spans 16 amino acids. V was pared by 4 bases and J by 6 bases, with 8 bases of the junction left unmatched. Per the germline V gene, CDR1 is LGHDT and CDR2 is YNNKEL (reference sequence). CDR3 nucleotides: TGTGCCAGCAGCCCAACCGGGACTAGCGGTTTCAATGAGCAGTTCTTC. Encoded protein: CASSPTGTSGFNEQFF.

The rearrangement links TRBV11-2 to TRBJ1-1, with 7 bases that match TRBD1. Germline V CDR1 and CDR2: SGHAT, FQNNGV. This CDR3 has 14 residues. The ends lost 5 bases at V and 1 base at J; junction bases unmatched: 4. CDR3 region: CASSHGTENTEAFF. The CDR3 nucleotides read TGTGCCAGCAGCCACGGGACAGAGAACACTGAAGCTTTCTTT.

V is TRBV5-1 and J is TRBJ2-1; 12 bases align to TRBD1. V shed 0 bases, J shed 15 bases, and the junction held 10 bases outside the gene matches. There are 15 residues in the CDR3. CDR1 and CDR2 (germline): SGHRS, YFSETQ. For the CDR3, the DNA is TGCGCCAGCAGCTTGGAGGGACAGGGGGCGCAGGGGTGGTTCTTC. Translated, it gives CASSLEGQGAQGWFF.

This clone was counted at least ten times. The CDR3 sequence is CASSDGQTSYEQYF. CDR3 DNA: TGTGCCAGCAGTGATGGACAGACTTCCTACGAGCAGTACTTC. The genes are TRBV2 and TRBJ2-7, with D possibly matching TRBD1 (6 bases). Trimming stripped 3 bases from V and 1 base from J, with 10 bases between. CDR3 length: 14 amino acids. Per the germline V gene, CDR1 is SNHLY and CDR2 is FYNNEI.

Here the CDR3 DNA reads TGTGCCAGCAGCTCGCTTAGCGGGAGGTCCGAGCAGTACTTC. It yields the protein CASSSLSGRSEQYF. The chain couples TRBV7-2 to TRBJ2-7; 10 bases map to TRBD2. The CDR3 runs 14 residues. Germline V lookup: CDR1 SGHTA, CDR2 FQGNSA. V was pared by 4 bases and J by 6 bases, with 6 bases of the junction left unmatched.

This clone has a handful of counts. This chain's CDR3 is CASRPGGLSNQPQHF. The CDR3 DNA is TGTGCCAGCCGTCCGGGGGGGCTTAGCAATCAGCCCCAGCATTTT. V and J are TRBV28 and TRBJ1-5; D may be TRBD1 (6 bases). V lost 8 bases and J 0 bases, leaving 14 bases between the germline ends. This CDR3 region has 15 residues. Germline CDR1 MDHEN, CDR2 SYDVKM.

The chain joins TRBV10-2 to TRBJ1-1, with D unresolved. V was trimmed by 4 bases and J by 0 bases, leaving 6 bases between them. In germline, CDR1 is WSHSY, CDR2 SAAADI. The CDR3 runs to 13 residues. In DNA form, the CDR3 reads TGCGCCAGCAGTGCTATAGTGAACACTGAAGCTTTCTTT. This translates into CASSAIVNTEAFF.

The chain combines TRBV5-4 with TRBJ2-7, with 9 bases aligning to TRBD2. Germline-derived CDR1 and CDR2 are SGHNT and YYREEE (reference sequence). Unmatched junction bases numbered 23, after V lost 4 bases and J lost 3 bases. The CDR3 totals 20 residues. The CDR3 here is CASSPRSGEREAWGVYEQYF. As DNA, the CDR3 is TGTGCCAGCAGCCCGCGGTCGGGGGAGCGGGAGGCTTGGGGGGTCTACGAGCAGTACTTC.

This clone showed up just a few times. The chain has TRBV28 and TRBJ2-7; D perhaps matches TRBD2 (5 bases). The CDR3 runs 15 residues. The germline CDR1 and CDR2 sequences are MDHEN and SYDVKM. The V end was cut by 3 bases, the J end by 0 bases, with 12 bases between. The CDR3 coding sequence is TGTGCCAGCAGTTTGGGTGTAGGGAGCTCCTACGAGCAGTACTTC. Its protein is CASSLGVGSSYEQYF.

This rearrangement joins TRBV2 to TRBJ2-7, with D tentatively TRBD2 (6 bases). CDR1 and CDR2 (germline): SNHLY, FYNNEI. Trimming took 4 bases from V and 6 from J, leaving 22 bases between them. There are 16 residues in the CDR3. CDR3 sequence: CASSATPPSGQAEQYF. In nucleotides, the CDR3 is TGTGCCAGCAGTGCTACCCCCCCCAGCGGGCAAGCCGAGCAGTACTTC.

This chain links TRBV6-5 with TRBJ2-7; D is possibly TRBD1 (6 bases). The germline V gene has CDR1 MNHEY and CDR2 SVGAGI. This CDR3 comprises 14 residues. V dropped 4 bases and J dropped 1 base, with 11 bases sitting between them. The CDR3 sequence is CASSSNRVSYEQYF. The CDR3 DNA sequence: TGTGCCAGCAGTTCGAACAGGGTTTCCTACGAGCAGTACTTC.

This clone was counted a few times. The chain uses TRBV3-1 (or the pseudogene TRBV3-2) and TRBJ1-1; the D is unclear. Trimming stripped 2 bases from V and 8 bases from J, with 6 bases between. CDR3 size: 11 residues. Germline CDR1 and CDR2: LGHDT and YNNKEL (reference sequence). This chain's CDR3 is CASSQSTEAFF. The CDR3 coding sequence is TGTGCCAGCAGCCAATCAACAGAAGCTTTCTTT.

The V call is TRBV30, the J call TRBJ1-6; possibly TRBD1 for D (6 bases). This CDR3 comprises 13 residues. Germline V lookup: CDR1 GTSNPN, CDR2 SVGIG (reference sequence). V was shortened by 1 base and J by 9 bases, with 10 bases between the two germline ends. The CDR3 reads CAWSGAGASPLHF. The CDR3 coding sequence is TGTGCCTGGAGTGGGGCAGGGGCTTCACCCCTCCACTTT.

For the CDR3, the DNA is TGCAGCGTTGGGCAACGCTCTCAGACTGAAGCTTTCTTT. Translation: CSVGQRSQTEAFF. V is TRBV29-1 and J is TRBJ1-1, with D uncertain. The CDR3 is 13 residues long. Between the trimmed V and J ends, which lost 4 bases and 5 bases, there was a span of 14 bases. CDR1 is SQVTM and CDR2 is ANQGSEA in the germline V gene.

The rearrangement joins TRBV28 to TRBJ1-6; 9 bases agree with TRBD1. After removal of 6 bases from V and 6 bases from J, the junction contained 6 bases not matched to a gene. The germline gives CDR1 MDHEN, CDR2 SYDVKM. The CDR3 sequence is 15 residues long. As DNA, the CDR3 is TGTGCCAGCAGCCCCGGGACAGGGATTAATTCACCCCTCCACTTT. Encoded protein: CASSPGTGINSPLHF.

This chain links TRBV5-4 with TRBJ2-1; TRBD2 aligns across 9 bases. The V and J ends lost 5 bases and 5 bases, in that order; junction bases with no gene match: 5. CDR3 length equals 14 residues. In germline, CDR1 is SGHNT, CDR2 YYREEE (reference sequence). The CDR3 spells CASRPTSGHNEQFF. The CDR3 nucleotides read TGTGCCAGCAGACCGACTAGCGGACACAATGAGCAGTTCTTC.

This clone was counted only a few times. The V and J genes are TRBV27 and TRBJ1-5; possibly TRBD1 for D (5 bases). The CDR3 length is 13 residues. Per germline, CDR1 MNHEY and CDR2 SMNVEV (reference sequence). Trimming took off 4 bases at V and 5 bases at J, with 9 bases between the two ends. In DNA, the CDR3 is TGTGCCAGCAGTTCCAGGGCCTATCAGCCCCAGCATTTT. It translates to CASSSRAYQPQHF.

CDR3 amino acids: CASSPTVWGRGRNEQFF. The CDR3 DNA sequence: TGTGCCAGCAGCCCCACTGTCTGGGGCCGAGGTAGGAATGAGCAGTTCTTC. The chain joins TRBV11-2 to TRBJ2-1, with D possibly matching TRBD1 (5 bases). The CDR3 is made up of 17 amino acids. V was clipped by 5 bases and J by 7 bases, with 24 bases between them. Looked up from germline, CDR1 is SGHAT and CDR2 is FQNNGV.

This clone was seen just once. The chain joins TRBV9 to TRBJ2-1, with TRBD2 as a possible D gene (5 bases). The V end lost 0 bases, the J end lost 6 bases, and 16 bases lay between the germline ends. The germline V gene has CDR1 SGDLS and CDR2 YYNGEE. There are 16 residues in the CDR3. CDR3 in amino acids: CASSVDSGVRVNEQFF. The DNA for the CDR3 is TGTGCCAGCAGCGTAGATAGTGGGGTGCGGGTCAATGAGCAGTTCTTC.